The text below deals with one T cell receptor beta chain. Its matching antigen is unknown. The trim removed 4 bases at V and 2 bases at J, leaving 5 bases unmatched. The CDR3 loop spans 15 amino acids. Germline values: CDR1 SGHTS, CDR2 YDEGEE. PCR amplification relied on 60 Vbeta primers (plus 13 Jbeta primers). Here immunoSEQ multiplex PCR was the method, and the copy in TCRdb shows in-frame clones only, minus some. The sample holds 150,000 to 200,000 clones, 77% seen once. This specimen comes from a study of cytomegalovirus exposure and HLA in healthy donors. Study results and limitations: Within a later analysis, the majority of CMV-associated TCR beta chains appeared HLA-restricted. Later analysis placed DRB1 highest and HLA-C lowest in TCR association rates, which differed by HLA locus. Near-uniform donor sequencing depth was presumed by presence/absence analyses.

This clonotype originated in a woman aged 25 to 39 in good health and CMV-seronegative. V gene TRBV5-8 combines with J gene TRBJ2-1, with 8 bases identical to TRBD1. The sequenced sample was PBMCs. The CDR3 sequence is CASSRGQGAYNEQFF. The CDR3, as DNA: TGTGCCAGCAGCCGCGGACAGGGAGCCTACAATGAGCAGTTCTTC.